This T cell receptor (beta chain) stems from a study of T cell responses to AZD1222 COVID-19 vaccine. On the study more broadly: Pooled samples include second doses given at about 4 or 12 weeks.

Sequencing used immunoSEQ multiplex PCR; TCRdb keeps in-frame clones, though not all of them. The sample lists around 70,000 clones, 85% occurring once. To note about this clone: Its antigen is undetermined.

Study-level points and caveats: The peak T cell response came first, and repertoires were sampled only after it. Rises in breadth and depth of Spike-specific TCRs came after two AZD1222 doses.

CDR3 length: 12 amino acids. The germline CDR1 and CDR2 sequences are MNHNY and SVGAGI (reference sequence). The trim removed 4 bases at V and 9 bases at J, leaving 3 bases unmatched. This TCR derives from an adult in good health. The genes are TRBV6-6 and TRBJ2-1, with 7 positions matching TRBD2. The material sequenced was peripheral blood, taken on day 0 of AZD1222 vaccination. CDR3 sequence reads: CASSLSGAEQFF. The CDR3 DNA follows: TGTGCCAGCAGTTTAAGCGGGGCTGAGCAGTTCTTC.